Below, 28 T cell receptor beta chains from the same sample are listed, as sequenced in a study of shared clonotypes between healthy human individuals (dated by TCRdb to the early 2020s). Library prep was done by the immunoSEQ multiplex PCR assay. TCRdb holds this immuneACCESS table with in-frame rearrangements only. Some clones are missing; in checked studies, unresolved V genes explain under half, and the rest has no known cause. The sample yields 2.3 million or so clones; 85% to 95% were counted once. Clones ranked in the top ten supply around 0.4% of the sample. Sequencing was done on a sample of naive CD4+ T cells from PBMCs. The cell subset or site label, as the study defines it: CD45RA+ positively selected. The receptors originated from a man aged 18 to 29 in good health. Some clones in this sample may be carry-over from other donors' samples.

This chain connects TRBV2 to TRBJ1-1; 7 positions agree with TRBD1. J lost 0 bases, V lost 7 bases, and 8 bases had no gene match. The CDR3 contains 15 residues. Germline V gene sequence: CDR1 SNHLY, CDR2 FYNNEI. The CDR3 DNA follows: TGTGCCAGCAAAGTCGCCGGGACAGTGAACACTGAAGCTTTCTTT. Amino acids: CASKVAGTVNTEAFF.

The V call is TRBV5-4, the J call TRBJ2-7; 9 nucleotides line up with TRBD2. Germline assignment: CDR1 SGHNT and CDR2 YYREEE (reference sequence). Trimming at V came to 0 bases and at J to 3 bases, leaving 4 bases not matched to a gene. This CDR3 comprises 15 residues. The CDR3 reads CASSLGLAAFYEQYF. The CDR3 DNA sequence: TGTGCCAGCAGCTTGGGACTAGCGGCTTTCTACGAGCAGTACTTC.

The count of this clone is one. V and J are TRBV4-1 and TRBJ2-7; D uncertain. The germline V and J ends were trimmed by 3 bases and 1 base, with 13 bases remaining between them. The CDR3 is 15 amino acids. Germline CDR1 is MGHRA and CDR2 is YSYEKL. CDR3 sequence (DNA): TGCGCCAGCAGCCAGGACCGACGCCTGTCCTACGAGCAGTACTTC. Translation gives CASSQDRRLSYEQYF.

The chain recombines TRBV18 with TRBJ2-7; 12 nucleotides agree with TRBD1. Germline CDR1 KGHSH, CDR2 LQKENI. Germline trimming cut 3 bases from V and 5 bases from J; bases unmatched to any gene: 5. The CDR3 sequence is 15 residues long. The CDR3 spells CASSPGTGGPNEQYF. In DNA, the CDR3 is TGTGCCAGCTCACCTGGGACAGGGGGCCCCAACGAGCAGTACTTC.

The chain joins TRBV5-1 to TRBJ2-7; 8 bases align to TRBD1. The CDR3 consists of 15 residues. Germline CDR1 SGHRS, CDR2 YFSETQ. Unmatched junction bases numbered 8, after V lost 3 bases and J lost 3 bases. The CDR3 region has the DNA TGCGCCAGCAGCTCCCGAGGACAGGGTGTCTACGAGCAGTACTTC. It translates to CASSSRGQGVYEQYF. Together with reference TRBV5-1 and TRBJ2-7, the CDR3 gives the full variable domain: KAGVTQTPRYLIKTRGQQVTLSCSPISGHRSVSWYQQTPGQGLQFLFEYFSETQRNKGNFPGRFSGRQFSNSRSEMNVSTLELGDSALYLCASSSRGQGVYEQYFGPGTRLTVT.

The J gene is TRBJ1-2, the V gene TRBV2; the match to TRBD1 covers 7 bases. Trimming at V came to 5 bases and at J to 4 bases, leaving 7 bases not matched to a gene. Germline V lookup: CDR1 SNHLY, CDR2 FYNNEI. The CDR3 sequence is 14 residues long. CDR3 region: CASSSQGPIYGYTF. The DNA of the CDR3 is TGTGCCAGCAGTTCACAGGGGCCTATCTATGGCTACACCTTC.

The rearrangement uses TRBV7-8 and TRBJ2-6; 7 nucleotides agree with TRBD1. The CDR3 runs to 17 residues. The ends lost 5 bases at V and 2 bases at J; junction bases unmatched: 9. Germline-derived CDR1 and CDR2 are SGHVS and FQNEAQ. This chain's CDR3 is CASSRSHTGAGANVLTF. The CDR3 DNA follows: TGTGCCAGCAGCCGAAGTCATACAGGGGCTGGGGCCAACGTCCTGACTTTC.

DNA for the CDR3: TGCGCCAGCAGCACGACTAGCGGAGGTCTCACCGGGGAGCTGTTTTTT. It translates to CASSTTSGGLTGELFF. The chain couples TRBV5-1 to TRBJ2-2; 9 positions match TRBD2. The length of the CDR3 is 16 residues. Losses at the gene ends were 4 bases for V and 4 bases for J; bases not matched to a gene: 8. The germline V gene has CDR1 SGHRS and CDR2 YFSETQ. The variable domain in full, completed from reference TRBV5-1 and TRBJ2-2, reads KAGVTQTPRYLIKTRGQQVTLSCSPISGHRSVSWYQQTPGQGLQFLFEYFSETQRNKGNFPGRFSGRQFSNSRSEMNVSTLELGDSALYLCASSTTSGGLTGELFFGEGSRLTVL.

The chain joins TRBV19 to TRBJ2-7, with TRBD2 identical over 7 bases. This CDR3 contains 14 residues. Per germline, CDR1 LNHDA and CDR2 SQIVND (reference sequence). V was pared by 4 bases and J by 4 bases, with 7 bases of the junction left unmatched. The CDR3 here is CASSNGGTSYEQYF. The CDR3 DNA follows: TGTGCCAGTAGTAACGGGGGGACGAGTTACGAGCAGTACTTC.

V usage is TRBV5-4 and J usage is TRBJ1-5, with D unclear. The CDR3 runs 13 residues. Per germline, CDR1 SGHNT and CDR2 YYREEE (reference sequence). Trimming cost V 0 bases and J 7 bases, with 8 bases left between them. The CDR3, as DNA: TGTGCCAGCAGCTTGGCCTACACGCAGCCCCAGCATTTT. Protein sequence: CASSLAYTQPQHF.

J is TRBJ2-3 and V is TRBV5-1; 7 nucleotides line up with TRBD1. Trimming took 0 bases from V and 6 from J; bases not matched to a gene: 10. The CDR3 has 16 amino acids. Germline values: CDR1 SGHRS, CDR2 YFSETQ. For the CDR3, the DNA is TGCGCCAGCAGCTTGGTAGCGACAGGGCCGGTGGATACGCAGTATTTT. Residues: CASSLVATGPVDTQYF. Full variable domain (outside the CDR3, taken from reference TRBV5-1 and TRBJ2-3): KAGVTQTPRYLIKTRGQQVTLSCSPISGHRSVSWYQQTPGQGLQFLFEYFSETQRNKGNFPGRFSGRQFSNSRSEMNVSTLELGDSALYLCASSLVATGPVDTQYFGPGTRLTVL.

This clone was detected only once. V is TRBV11-1 and J is TRBJ2-3; the D gene is possibly TRBD2 (6 bases). The CDR3 totals 16 residues. Germline V CDR1 and CDR2: SGHAT, FQDESV (reference sequence). V was cut by 7 bases and J by 3 bases, with 20 bases left in between. Written as DNA, the CDR3 is TGTGCCAGCACACCCCTCCGGGGGTCCGTGACAGATACGCAGTATTTT. This codes for CASTPLRGSVTDTQYF.

This CDR3 reads CATSRERVYYGYTF. Written as DNA, the CDR3 is TGTGCCACCAGCAGAGAGCGGGTTTACTATGGCTACACCTTC. The chain recombines TRBV15 with TRBJ1-2, with D uncertain. The germline V gene has CDR1 LNHNV and CDR2 YYDKDF (reference sequence). V was shortened by 0 bases and J by 3 bases, with 8 bases between the two germline ends. This CDR3 spans 14 amino acids.

CDR3 region: CASSPSGNEQFF. DNA for the CDR3: TGTGCCAGCAGTCCTAGCGGGAATGAGCAGTTCTTC. The chain employs TRBV6-1 and TRBJ2-1; 8 positions match TRBD2. Germline V gene sequence: CDR1 MNHNS, CDR2 SASEGT. V dropped 5 bases and J dropped 7; count of bases not matched to a gene: 1. The CDR3 extends over 12 amino acids.

The sample holds one count of this clone. Other DNA sequences in the sample encode the same CDR3. J is TRBJ1-4 and V is TRBV7-9; 10 bases map to TRBD1. The germline V gene encodes CDR1 SEHNR and CDR2 FQNEAQ (reference sequence). The CDR3 runs to 14 residues. J gave up 8 bases and V 5 bases, and 5 bases lay outside the gene matches. CDR3 sequence: CASSPGTGDEKLFF. DNA of the CDR3: TGTGCCAGCAGCCCCGGGACAGGGGACGAAAAACTGTTTTTT.

The V gene is TRBV7-2, the J gene TRBJ2-7; 7 positions agree with TRBD1. Germline CDR1 reads SGHTA; CDR2 reads FQGNSA. V shed 5 bases, J shed 0 bases, and the junction held 19 bases outside the gene matches. CDR3 length: 19 residues. In nucleotides, the CDR3 is TGTGCCAGCAGCCAGCGTACAGGGGCACAAGGCACTAGCTCCTACGAGCAGTACTTC. It yields the protein CASSQRTGAQGTSSYEQYF.

The V call is TRBV2, the J call TRBJ1-1; 7 bases match TRBD1. Germline V lookup: CDR1 SNHLY, CDR2 FYNNEI. This CDR3 is built from 16 residues. After removal of 6 bases from V and 4 bases from J, the junction contained 14 bases not matched to a gene. CDR3 amino acids: CASSRPRTGAFTEAFF. CDR3 coding DNA: TGTGCCAGCAGCAGACCTAGGACAGGAGCCTTCACTGAAGCTTTCTTT.

The chain is built from TRBV5-1 and TRBJ1-3; D is undetermined. The CDR3 contains 16 residues. V lost 0 bases and J lost 0, with 10 bases in between. Looked up from germline, CDR1 is SGHRS and CDR2 is YFSETQ. CDR3 sequence reads: CASSLAATRSGNTIYF. CDR3 bases: TGCGCCAGCAGCTTGGCCGCCACGCGCTCTGGAAACACCATATATTTT.

On this clone: This sample also contains other DNA sequences that code for the same CDR3. The chain employs TRBV30 and TRBJ2-3; TRBD2 is a possible D gene (6 bases). The length of the CDR3 is 14 residues. Trimming shortened V by 2 bases and J by 0 bases, and 9 bases separated the two germline ends. Germline CDR1 is GTSNPN and CDR2 is SVGIG (reference sequence). CDR3 sequence (DNA): TGTGCCTGGAGTCTGGGGGGTAGCACAGATACGCAGTATTTT. Residues: CAWSLGGSTDTQYF.

The V and J genes are TRBV13 and TRBJ1-4, with D possibly being TRBD1 (5 bases). Germline loops: CDR1 PRHDT, CDR2 FYEKMQ (reference sequence). The CDR3 consists of 16 residues. V was cut by 5 bases and J by 8 bases, with 21 bases left in between. CDR3 amino acids: CASSKRPGAGSEKLFF. As DNA, the CDR3 is TGTGCCAGCAGCAAAAGACCTGGGGCAGGGTCAGAAAAACTGTTTTTT.

The chain is built from TRBV28 and TRBJ2-7; D might be TRBD2 (5 bases). Germline V lookup: CDR1 MDHEN, CDR2 SYDVKM. The ends were cut back, 6 bases at V and 4 bases at J, with 16 bases in the middle. The CDR3 covers 14 residues. CDR3 nucleotides: TGTGCCAGCAGCCCGGGGTTCCAAGGGTACGAGCAGTACTTC. Encoded protein: CASSPGFQGYEQYF.

This chain links TRBV4-2 with TRBJ2-5, with 8 bases that match TRBD2. The CDR3 is 16 residues long. Germline V lookup: CDR1 LGHNA, CDR2 YNFKEQ. V was pared by 1 base and J by 5 bases, with 9 bases of the junction left unmatched. The CDR3 sequence: CASSQGNSGGVETQYF. The CDR3 DNA reads TGTGCCAGCAGCCAAGGAAACAGCGGGGGAGTGGAGACCCAGTACTTC.

J is TRBJ2-7 and V is TRBV6-5, with TRBD2 matching over 9 bases. CDR3 length: 15 amino acids. The germline CDR1 and CDR2 sequences are MNHEY and SVGAGI. Trimming at V came to 6 bases and at J to 5 bases, leaving 11 bases not matched to a gene. This CDR3 reads CASRDPSGRSDEQYF. CDR3 in DNA: TGTGCCAGCAGGGACCCAAGCGGGAGGAGCGACGAGCAGTACTTC.

A single count supports this clone. The chain recombines TRBV6-5 with TRBJ2-2; TRBD2 matches at 9 bases. The J segment lost 1 base and the V segment lost 7 bases, leaving 4 bases of the junction unmatched. This CDR3 region has 15 residues. Per germline, CDR1 MNHEY and CDR2 SVGAGI. This CDR3 is CASKRAGGNTGELFF. CDR3 nucleotides: TGTGCCAGCAAACGAGCGGGAGGGAACACCGGGGAGCTGTTTTTT.

The chain links TRBV7-9 to TRBJ2-1; 7 bases agree with TRBD1. Germline values: CDR1 SEHNR, CDR2 FQNEAQ (reference sequence). The CDR3 is made up of 13 amino acids. V was clipped by 5 bases and J by 8 bases; unmatched bases: 6. CDR3 loop: CASSLGQAHEQFF. The CDR3 DNA is TGTGCCAGCAGCCTAGGACAGGCCCATGAGCAGTTCTTC.

The V call is TRBV6-6, the J call TRBJ1-3; a weak D match, TRBD1 (5 bases). Germline V gives CDR1 MNHNY, CDR2 SVGAGI (reference sequence). The CDR3 is 15 residues long. V lost 7 bases and J 4 bases, leaving 17 bases between the germline ends. CDR3 bases: TGTGCCAGCACAGGGCAGCACGAAGTGGGAAACACCATATATTTT. Translating gives CASTGQHEVGNTIYF.

The rearrangement links TRBV5-1 to TRBJ2-1; a possible D gene is TRBD2 (6 bases). The ends were cut back, 2 bases at V and 0 bases at J, with 12 bases in the middle. This CDR3 spans 16 amino acids. Per the germline V gene, CDR1 is SGHRS and CDR2 is YFSETQ. CDR3 in amino acids: CASSFNSGYSYNEQFF. In nucleotides, the CDR3 is TGCGCCAGCAGCTTTAACAGCGGGTACTCCTACAATGAGCAGTTCTTC.

The chain employs TRBV28 and TRBJ2-1, with 9 bases matching TRBD1. Germline CDR1 and CDR2: MDHEN and SYDVKM. V shed 6 bases and J 5 bases; nucleotides not matched to a gene: 11. The CDR3 spans 16 residues. The CDR3 region is CASSSKTWTGDNEQFF. DNA of the CDR3: TGTGCCAGCAGCTCCAAGACTTGGACAGGGGACAATGAGCAGTTCTTC.